The rows below give T cell receptor beta chains drawn from one sample of a study of blood T cell repertoires in COVID-19. Data came from immunoSEQ multiplex PCR; TCRdb stores just in-frame clones and leaves some out. The table lists fewer than 200,000 clones, almost 80% of them singletons. The sequencing input was PBMCs or T cells enriched from blood (not recorded which). The receptors originated from a woman aged 45-65 years who had recovered from COVID-19. Both conserved end residues are part of each CDR3. The D gene is left open where the match is weak. Expanded clones get a size class; other rows say once, few or many, or leave the size out.

v_call,d_call,j_call,clone_size,cdr3_nt,cdr3_aa
TRBV12-3/TRBV12-4,-,TRBJ2-6,-,TGTGCCAGCAGTTTTATGAACGTCCTGACTTTC,CASSFMNVLTF
TRBV7-2,TRBD1,TRBJ2-7,once,TGTGCCAGCAGCCCCCGCCCACCGGGACAGGGGTCTTCCTACGAGCAGTACTTC,CASSPRPPGQGSSYEQYF
TRBV5-8,TRBD1,TRBJ1-1,few,TGTGCCAGCAGCCAGGGGGACATTGGGAACACTGAAGCTTTCTTT,CASSQGDIGNTEAFF
TRBV9,-,TRBJ2-1,few,TGTGCCAGCAGCGGGCGGGGCAGGGTCCGCCTTGATGAGCAGTTCTTC,CASSGRGRVRLDEQFF
TRBV11-3,-,TRBJ1-4,-,TGTGCCAGCAGCTTAGAAGGGGTTATCCTGTTTTTT,CASSLEGVILFF
TRBV7-9,TRBD1,TRBJ1-5,-,TGTGCCAGCAGCTCTCCCCGACAGGGCGGGCAGCCCCAGCATTTT,CASSSPRQGGQPQHF
TRBV28,-,TRBJ2-1,-,TGTGCCAGCAGCCCTCACCCTTCGACAGGGAGGAATGAGCAGTTCTTC,CASSPHPSTGRNEQFF
TRBV5-5,TRBD1,TRBJ1-1,-,TGTGCCAGCAGCTTAGGGCCCCCGGGACAGTTGAACACTGAAGCTTTCTTT,CASSLGPPGQLNTEAFF
TRBV6-5,-,TRBJ1-3,-,TGTGCCAGCACCGACTCCCAGTCTGGAAACACCATATATTTT,CASTDSQSGNTIYF
TRBV4-3,TRBD1,TRBJ1-1,few,TGCGCCAGCAGCCAAGACCCCGGACAGGGTCCTGCTGAAGCTTTCTTT,CASSQDPGQGPAEAFF
TRBV5-1,TRBD2,TRBJ2-7,-,TGCGCCAGCAGCTTGCTGGGACTACCCAGTTACGAGCAGTACTTC,CASSLLGLPSYEQYF
TRBV6-5,TRBD1,TRBJ1-1,-,TGTGCCAGCAGTCGTGGACAGGGTGAAGCTTTCTTT,CASSRGQGEAFF
TRBV6-2/TRBV6-3,-,TRBJ2-6,-,TGTGCCAGCAGTTACTCAACTGTGGGGGCCAACGTCCTGACTTTC,CASSYSTVGANVLTF
TRBV3-1/TRBV3-2,-,TRBJ1-6,-,TGTGCCAGCAGTCATGGGGGGAGAACCTCACCCCTCCACTTT,CASSHGGRTSPLHF
TRBV5-1,TRBD2,TRBJ2-5,once,TGCGCCAGCAGCTTGGTACTAGCGGGGAACCAAGAGACCCAGTACTTC,CASSLVLAGNQETQYF
TRBV18,-,TRBJ2-2,-,TGTGCCAGCTCACCAGGGCAGGGGAACACCGGGGAGCTGTTTTTT,CASSPGQGNTGELFF
TRBV18,TRBD1,TRBJ1-6,-,TGTGCCAGCTCACCGGGACAGGGGAAAAATTCACCCCTCCACTTT,CASSPGQGKNSPLHF
TRBV2,TRBD1,TRBJ2-7,-,TGTGCCAGCAGAATCCGGACAGGGGGGGACGAGCAGTACTTC,CASRIRTGGDEQYF
TRBV5-1,TRBD1,TRBJ1-2,few,TGCGCCAGCAGCCTGGACAGGGGTGGCTACACCTTC,CASSLDRGGYTF
TRBV27,-,TRBJ2-7,-,TGTGCCAGCAGAAAAGGGGGCGGGATACCAACCTACGAGCAGTACTTC,CASRKGGGIPTYEQYF
TRBV7-2,TRBD1,TRBJ1-5,-,TGTGCCAGCAGCCCCACCTCGACAGGGGGCAATCAGCCCCAGCATTTT,CASSPTSTGGNQPQHF
TRBV7-2,TRBD1,TRBJ1-5,-,TGTGCCAGCAGCTTAGCCCCGGACAGGGTCCTTCAGCCCCAGCATTTT,CASSLAPDRVLQPQHF
TRBV7-9,TRBD1,TRBJ1-4,-,TGTGCCAGCAGCTTAGTAACAGGGGGCAGCGAAAAACTGTTTTTT,CASSLVTGGSEKLFF
TRBV28,TRBD1,TRBJ1-5,-,TGTGCCAGCAGTTTAGTACAGGGGTTCAATCAGCCCCAGCATTTT,CASSLVQGFNQPQHF
TRBV5-4,-,TRBJ2-2,once,TGTGCCAGCAGCTTGCGGGGGGCGGCCGGGGAGCTGTTTTTT,CASSLRGAAGELFF
TRBV5-4,-,TRBJ2-4,-,TGTGCCAGCAGCTTTGGACAGACGCTAGCCAAAAACATTCAGTACTTC,CASSFGQTLAKNIQYF
TRBV6-5,TRBD1,TRBJ2-7,once,TGTGCCAGCAGCTCCCGGGACAGTATGAGGGAGCAGTACTTC,CASSSRDSMREQYF
TRBV7-7,-,TRBJ2-6,once,TGTGCCAGCAGCCCGACAACGGCGTCTGGGGCCAACGTCCTGACTTTC,CASSPTTASGANVLTF
TRBV7-9,-,TRBJ1-4,-,TGTGCCAGCAGAGCGGCGGGCGGGCGTGAAAAACTGTTTTTT,CASRAAGGREKLFF
TRBV27,TRBD2,TRBJ2-1,-,TGTGCCAGCAGTTTAATGGCGGGAGTATCCCTTAGTAGGTTCTTC,CASSLMAGVSLSRFF
TRBV7-2,TRBD2,TRBJ2-3,-,TGTGCCAGCAGCTTAATGGGACTAGCGTCCACAGATACGCAGTATTTT,CASSLMGLASTDTQYF
TRBV5-6,-,TRBJ2-6,-,TGTGCCAGCAGCTTGGGCCAGGGGCCCGGGGCCAACGTCCTGACTTTC,CASSLGQGPGANVLTF
TRBV6-5,TRBD1,TRBJ2-7,once,TGTGCCAGCAGGGACAGACAGGGGCTCGACGAGCAGTACTTC,CASRDRQGLDEQYF
TRBV28,TRBD1,TRBJ1-5,-,TGTGCCACCCAGGAGGGACAGACGTTCCGGCCCCAGCATTTT,CATQEGQTFRPQHF
TRBV2,-,TRBJ2-5,-,TGTGCCAGAGGGACAACACAGGAAGAGACCCAGTACTTC,CARGTTQEETQYF
TRBV4-1,TRBD2,TRBJ2-7,-,TGCGCCAGCAGCCTTGAGGCTAGCGGAGGCTCCTACGAGCAGTACTTC,CASSLEASGGSYEQYF
TRBV10-3,TRBD1,TRBJ1-1,-,TGTGCCATGTCTAGACAGGGGAGCACTGAAGCTTTCTTT,CAMSRQGSTEAFF
TRBV9,-,TRBJ2-7,-,TGTGCCAGCAGCGGTATCAGGGACGAGCAGTACTTC,CASSGIRDEQYF
TRBV9,-,TRBJ2-5,many,TGTGCCAGCAGCGTAGGGGTCACAACAGGGGAGACCCAGTACTTC,CASSVGVTTGETQYF
TRBV28,TRBD1,TRBJ2-7,once,TGTGCCAGCAGTACGGGGACAGGGGTATTGGAGCAGTACTTC,CASSTGTGVLEQYF
TRBV5-1,-,TRBJ1-2,-,TGCGCCAGCAGCCAGGGGCTGTGGGGCTACACCTTC,CASSQGLWGYTF
TRBV27,-,TRBJ1-2,-,TGTGCCAGCAGTCCAATTGCGGGAACCCGCAATGGCTACACCTTC,CASSPIAGTRNGYTF
TRBV3-1/TRBV3-2,-,TRBJ1-4,-,TGTGCCAGCAGCCCCAGGACAGAGGGGGAAAAACTGTTTTTT,CASSPRTEGEKLFF